This TCR beta chain came from a study of PD-1 blockade in classical Hodgkin lymphoma (dated by TCRdb to the early 2020s). Turning to the overall study: Nivolumab dosing was 3 mg/kg intravenously every 2 weeks, continuing until either disease progression or unacceptable toxicity. The study used CyTOF and TCR beta sequencing to define a peripheral blood immune signature of response to PD-1 blockade in classical Hodgkin lymphoma.

Points the paper makes about the study in general: Trial patients achieving complete response had baseline diversity similar to newly diagnosed patients, whereas partial responders and progressors had significantly lower diversity. The study covered only a single clinical trial cohort, and the causes of the repertoire differences, possibly disease activity or prior therapy, were still not defined. Patients starting nivolumab less than 1 year after ASCT had lower diversity and were excluded from later analyses to avoid confounding by immune reconstitution. By C4D1, a significant rise was seen in CD4+ TCR diversity but not in CD8+ TCR diversity (p=0.0027 vs p=0.16), and the rise was most apparent among complete responders (p=0.02). Baseline TCR diversity was reported to be lower in newly diagnosed patients than in healthy donors and to be lower still in relapsed/refractory patients.

The Qiagen DNeasy kit was used to extract genomic DNA from unsorted PBMCs and from the negatively selected CD4+ and CD8+ fractions. Using primers that anneal to V and J segments, immunoSEQ multiplex PCR amplified the TCR beta CDR3 regions. A synthetic immune receptor repertoire was used to minimize amplification bias, and any residual bias was removed computationally once sequencing was done. The authors processed their data as follows. Custom Python scripts were used to quantify repertoire diversity as the Shannon entropy index. Unsorted, CD4+ and CD8+ repertoires were analyzed separately, except in combined analyses where CD4+ and CD8+ sequences were merged in silico. Clonal expansion was defined as at least a 2-fold frequency increase after treatment relative to C1D1, with a pseudocount of 0.5 for undetected baseline clones. Singleton clones were defined as clones with 0 or 1 copy at C1D1, and non-singleton clones were defined as clones with 2 or more copies. Clones expanded in unsorted samples were labelled as CD4+, CD8+ or unknown by matching protein sequences in sorted samples from the same patient. Wilcoxon tests on paired samples were used to test changes in diversity from C1D1 to C4D1. What TCRdb holds here is the immuneACCESS table cut down to in-frame rearrangements. Part of the clones is not present; checked against another copy, under half of the missing clones reflect an unresolved V gene, and the others are unexplained. That table supplies the V and J calls and clone size; D and trimming were determined from the DNA. The sample data list 75,000 to 100,000 clones, and approximately 88% of these were observed just once. In total, the top ten clones hold approximately 12% of the sample.

This clone has a single count. Its antigen is not yet known. Base qualities are missing; no much larger clone stands one base away. What this sample's time point label stands for: cycle 1 day 1 (C1D1), immediately before nivolumab initiation. Every trial patient had relapsed following autologous stem cell transplantation, and prior brentuximab vedotin exposure was what differed among cohorts A, B and C. The trial cohort comprised roughly 50 patients with relapsed/refractory classical Hodgkin lymphoma whose best overall responses were complete response, partial response or progressive disease. Single-agent nivolumab was administered to trial patients in the multi-cohort phase II CheckMate 205 trial. An independent review committee assessed best overall response by applying the 2007 International Working Group response criteria. PBMCs from the trial were collected at three points: immediately before nivolumab initiation (C1D1), and during therapy at cycle 2 day 1 and cycle 4 day 1. Peripheral blood was collected in 8 mL Vacutainer Cell Preparation Tubes, from which PBMCs were isolated by centrifugation and then cryopreserved.

Sequencing used peripheral blood mononuclear cells (PBMCs), obtained at baseline. The TCR sequence derives from a human donor with classical Hodgkin lymphoma.

The CDR3 reads as follows: CSVVGGSHEQYF. The sequence in DNA is TGCAGCGTTGTCGGGGGTTCCCACGAGCAGTACTTC. The chain uses TRBV29-1 and TRBJ2-7; 6 matching bases give a weak D call of TRBD2. CDR1 and CDR2 were assigned from the germline V gene as SQVTM and ANQGSEA. The V end loses 4 bases and the J end loses 5 bases, and a stretch of 12 bases separates them. The CDR3 spans 12 residues, from the cysteine through the phenylalanine. Only the CDR3 DNA is retained, 36 bases long and in frame from the first base.